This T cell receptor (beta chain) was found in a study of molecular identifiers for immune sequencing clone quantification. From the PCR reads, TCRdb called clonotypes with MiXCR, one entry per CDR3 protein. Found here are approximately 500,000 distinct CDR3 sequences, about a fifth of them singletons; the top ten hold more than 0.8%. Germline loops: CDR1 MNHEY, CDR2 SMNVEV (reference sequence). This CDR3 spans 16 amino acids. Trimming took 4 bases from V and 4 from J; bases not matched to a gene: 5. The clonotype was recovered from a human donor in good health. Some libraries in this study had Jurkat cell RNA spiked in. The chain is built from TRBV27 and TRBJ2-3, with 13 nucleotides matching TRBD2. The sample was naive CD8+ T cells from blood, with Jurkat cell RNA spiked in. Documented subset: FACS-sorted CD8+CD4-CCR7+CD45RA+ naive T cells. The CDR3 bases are TGTGCCAGCAGTTGGGGACTAGCGGGGTTATCAGATACGCAGTATTTT. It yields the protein CASSWGLAGLSDTQYF.